Each of the 3 T cell receptor beta chains below was sequenced from the same sample in a study of blood T cell repertoires in COVID-19 (dated by TCRdb to 2020 to 2022). The library came from the immunoSEQ multiplex PCR assay. TCRdb limited this immuneACCESS table to in-frame rearrangements with V and J called. A share of clones is missing; checked studies link under half to unresolved V genes, and the rest is unexplained. The sample table holds approximately 220,000 clones, of which 65% to 90% were seen once. The ten largest clones capture roughly 4.5% of the sample. Material: PBMCs or T cells enriched from blood (not recorded which). The origin of the receptors is a woman in her thirties who had been exposed to COVID-19.

The chain couples TRBV6-6 to TRBJ1-5; 7 bases align to TRBD1. Germline lookup yields CDR1 MNHNY and CDR2 SVGAGI (reference sequence). The junction had 8 bases not matched to a gene; V was cut back by 2 bases and J by 4 bases. CDR3 length equals 16 residues. The CDR3 DNA reads as TGTGCCAGCAGTTACCCGCAGCAGGGGGATAATCAGCCCCAGCATTTT. Amino acid sequence: CASSYPQQGDNQPQHF.

This chain connects TRBV18 to TRBJ1-2; D is unclear. CDR1 is KGHSH, CDR2 LQKENI, per germline. With 6 bases removed from V and 2 bases from J, the gap between germline ends came to 10 bases. The CDR3 extends over 13 amino acids. The DNA for the CDR3 is TGTGCCAGCTCGCCTACAGAGAACTATGGCTACACCTTC. Protein sequence: CASSPTENYGYTF.

The chain has TRBV4-1 and TRBJ1-5; D is ambiguous. Per germline, CDR1 MGHRA and CDR2 YSYEKL. The CDR3 runs to 14 residues. Trimming stripped 1 base from V and 2 bases from J, with 6 bases between. The CDR3, as DNA: TGCGCCAGCAGCCAAGGCGTGGGCAATCAGCCCCAGCATTTT. This sequence encodes CASSQGVGNQPQHF.